The next 26 T cell receptor beta chains were all read from a single sample in a study of blood T cell repertoires in COVID-19. The table came from immunoSEQ multiplex PCR; TCRdb's copy has only in-frame clones and leaves some out. The sample lists 300,000 to 400,000 clones; 87% were seen once. Sequenced input: peripheral blood. All receptors come from a man aged 25 to 40 with COVID-19, enrolled during active disease.

The gene calls are TRBV10-3 and TRBJ2-7; 11 bases align to TRBD1. The J segment lost 3 bases and the V segment lost 0 bases, leaving 7 bases of the junction unmatched. The CDR3 has 17 residues. Germline lookup yields CDR1 ENHRY and CDR2 SYGVKD. CDR3 sequence: CAISESRGTGGDYEQYF. The CDR3 DNA reads as TGTGCCATCAGTGAGTCGCGGGGGACAGGGGGGGACTACGAGCAGTACTTC.

The rearrangement links TRBV5-5 to TRBJ2-7; D unclear. The CDR3 length is 14 residues. CDR1 SGHKS and CDR2 YYEKEE come from the germline V gene (reference sequence). V dropped 4 bases and J dropped 3 bases, with 14 bases sitting between them. CDR3 sequence: CASSPRRSLYEQYF. The CDR3 region has the DNA TGTGCCAGCAGCCCCCGCAGATCCCTCTACGAGCAGTACTTC.

The chain recombines TRBV7-3 with TRBJ1-1, with D perhaps matching TRBD1 (6 bases). Trimming pared 2 bases from V and 1 base from J, leaving 8 bases between. CDR1 and CDR2 from the germline V gene are SGHTA and FQGTGA. CDR3 size: 14 residues. CDR3 bases: TGTGCCAGCAGCTTAGGCAGGGGGAACACTGAAGCTTTCTTT. Amino acid sequence: CASSLGRGNTEAFF.

Only one count was recorded for this clone. V usage is TRBV7-9 and J usage is TRBJ1-2; D unresolved. Germline assignment: CDR1 SEHNR and CDR2 FQNEAQ (reference sequence). The CDR3 has 14 residues. The V end was cut by 5 bases, the J end by 7 bases, with 17 bases between. For the CDR3, the DNA is TGTGCCAGCAGCCCGTGGGCCCAGCAGTTTGGCTACACCTTC. Translated: CASSPWAQQFGYTF.

The V and J genes are TRBV3-1 (or the pseudogene TRBV3-2) and TRBJ2-7; TRBD1 aligns across 11 bases. Trimming cost V 4 bases and J 10 bases; bases outside gene matches: 6. Germline CDR1 is LGHDT and CDR2 is YNNKEL (reference sequence). This CDR3 spans 13 amino acids. DNA of the CDR3: TGTGCCAGCAGCCCCGGGACAGGGGGGGAACAGTACTTC. Translated, it gives CASSPGTGGEQYF.

In this sample, this clone turned up once. The chain is built from TRBV29-1 and TRBJ2-5; 12 bases align to TRBD2. This CDR3 spans 15 amino acids. Looked up from germline, CDR1 is SQVTM and CDR2 is ANQGSEA. Trimming removed 4 bases from V and 0 bases from J; junction bases left unmatched: 3. The CDR3 here is CSVARTSGNQETQYF. The CDR3 nucleotides are TGCAGCGTTGCCCGGACTAGCGGGAACCAAGAGACCCAGTACTTC.

This rearrangement joins TRBV4-3 to TRBJ2-7; no firm D call. This CDR3 spans 13 amino acids. The V end lost 0 bases, the J end lost 8 bases, and 11 bases lay between the germline ends. Germline lookup yields CDR1 LGHNA and CDR2 YSLEER. CDR3 nucleotide sequence: TGCGCCAGCAGCCAAGACGACTCACCCAAGCAGTACTTC. Protein product: CASSQDDSPKQYF.

The CDR3 region has the DNA TGTGCCAGCAGCTTATTTGCTCTAGCGGGAAGCAATGAGCAGTTCTTC. Residues: CASSLFALAGSNEQFF. The chain couples TRBV7-2 to TRBJ2-1; 9 nucleotides match TRBD2. Trimming at V came to 2 bases and at J to 6 bases, leaving 8 bases not matched to a gene. The germline V gene has CDR1 SGHTA and CDR2 FQGNSA. The CDR3 has 16 amino acids.

The chain couples TRBV2 to TRBJ2-1, with 9 bases matching TRBD2. Germline loops: CDR1 SNHLY, CDR2 FYNNEI. The CDR3 runs 16 residues. J lost 7 bases, V lost 0 bases, and 7 bases had no gene match. Written as DNA, the CDR3 is TGTGCCAGCAGTGAAGCGCGGCCTAGCGGGATGAATGAGCAGTTCTTC. Its translation is CASSEARPSGMNEQFF.

The chain is built from TRBV6-5 and TRBJ1-1; no firm D call. CDR3 length equals 15 residues. The germline V and J ends were trimmed by 0 bases and 4 bases, with 12 bases remaining between them. The germline CDR1 and CDR2 sequences are MNHEY and SVGAGI. The CDR3 nucleotides read TGTGCCAGCAGTTACTCGCACAGTTCGGTCACTGAAGCTTTCTTT. Amino acid sequence: CASSYSHSSVTEAFF.

This clone was seen only once. The chain employs TRBV6-2 or TRBV6-3 and TRBJ2-3, with TRBD2 matching over 9 bases. V lost 2 bases and J lost 0; bases outside the gene matches: 12. Germline V lookup: CDR1 MNHEY, CDR2 SVGEGT. There are 19 residues in the CDR3. As DNA, the CDR3 is TGTGCCAGCAGTTACGGTGCTCTAATAGCGGGGGTTAGCACAGATACGCAGTATTTT. Protein sequence: CASSYGALIAGVSTDTQYF.

This clone came up once. The chain links TRBV3-1 (or the pseudogene TRBV3-2) to TRBJ1-1; D call uncertain. V shed 1 base and J shed 6 bases, with 6 bases lying between them. The CDR3 contains 12 residues. Germline V gives CDR1 LGHDT, CDR2 YNNKEL (reference sequence). For the CDR3, the DNA is TGTGCCAGCAGCCAAGCCGCAGCTGAAGCTTTCTTT. Its protein product is CASSQAAAEAFF.

The chain employs TRBV6-1 and TRBJ1-3; D is possibly TRBD1 (5 bases). The CDR3 has 15 residues. Looked up from germline, CDR1 is MNHNS and CDR2 is SASEGT. Trimming shortened V by 1 base and J by 4 bases, and 11 bases separated the two germline ends. CDR3 protein: CASSEGQGDGNTIYF. CDR3 nucleotide sequence: TGTGCCAGCAGTGAAGGGCAGGGTGACGGAAACACCATATATTTT.

This chain joins TRBV27 and TRBJ2-7; the D gene is possibly TRBD1 (6 bases). V was shortened by 0 bases and J by 3 bases, with 15 bases between the two germline ends. Germline assignment: CDR1 MNHEY and CDR2 SMNVEV (reference sequence). CDR3 length equals 16 residues. As DNA, the CDR3 is TGTGCCAGCAGTTTATCGGAGGACAGCCCTAGCTACGAGCAGTACTTC. As protein: CASSLSEDSPSYEQYF.

The chain combines TRBV12-5 with TRBJ1-1; unclear D gene. There are 19 residues in the CDR3. V lost 2 bases and J lost 1, with 23 bases in between. Germline-derived CDR1 and CDR2 are LGHNT and FRNRAP. CDR3 bases: TGTGCTAGTGGTTTGACCCCTCCCTGGGCCTGTTGCCCGAACACTGAAGCTTTCTTT. Its translation is CASGLTPPWACCPNTEAFF.

The V gene is TRBV4-3, the J gene TRBJ2-7, with 10 positions matching TRBD1. The CDR3 contains 17 residues. Germline values: CDR1 LGHNA, CDR2 YSLEER. V gave up 0 bases and J gave up 4 bases; unmatched junction bases: 9. CDR3 sequence: CASSQDLQGDRGYEQYF. Written as DNA, the CDR3 is TGCGCCAGCAGCCAAGATTTACAGGGGGACAGGGGTTACGAGCAGTACTTC.

This chain uses TRBV7-7 with TRBJ2-7; 7 bases match TRBD2. The CDR3 consists of 15 residues. Germline CDR1 and CDR2: SSHAT and FNYEAQ (reference sequence). V trimming: 5 bases; J trimming: 2 bases; junction bases outside the gene matches: 9. This chain's CDR3 is CASSLRAGEAYEQYF. CDR3 DNA: TGTGCCAGCAGCCTCCGGGCGGGGGAAGCCTACGAGCAGTACTTC.

The chain couples TRBV4-2 to TRBJ2-5; the match to TRBD2 covers 10 bases. Trimming took 6 bases from V and 4 from J; bases not matched to a gene: 8. Looked up from germline, CDR1 is LGHNA and CDR2 is YNFKEQ. This CDR3 region has 15 residues. The CDR3 region is CASRKSGGDGETQYF. DNA for the CDR3: TGTGCCAGCAGGAAAAGCGGGGGGGACGGAGAGACCCAGTACTTC.

V gene TRBV2 combines with J gene TRBJ1-5; 8 nucleotides agree with TRBD1. The germline gives CDR1 SNHLY, CDR2 FYNNEI. V lost 5 bases, J lost 3 bases, and 6 bases stayed unmatched. This CDR3 is 15 amino acids long. CDR3 loop: CASSLRDRYNQPQHF. The DNA of the CDR3 is TGTGCCAGCAGTCTTCGGGACAGGTACAATCAGCCCCAGCATTTT.

This chain links TRBV18 with TRBJ1-1, with TRBD1 as a possible D gene (5 bases). The CDR3 is made up of 13 amino acids. Germline CDR1 KGHSH, CDR2 LQKENI. V was clipped by 3 bases and J by 8 bases, with 13 bases between them. The CDR3 DNA is TGTGCCAGCTCACCCAACCAGGGAACAGAAGCTTTCTTT. Protein: CASSPNQGTEAFF.

This clone was seen just once. V gene TRBV27 combines with J gene TRBJ1-1; perhaps TRBD1 as D (6 bases). CDR3 length: 16 amino acids. V gave up 1 base and J gave up 0 bases, with 12 bases separating them. CDR1 is MNHEY and CDR2 is SMNVEV in the germline V gene (reference sequence). CDR3 amino acids: CASSLLRGGMNTEAFF. CDR3 coding DNA: TGTGCCAGCAGTTTATTAAGGGGGGGTATGAACACTGAAGCTTTCTTT.

The rearrangement joins TRBV3-1 (or the pseudogene TRBV3-2) to TRBJ2-2; TRBD2 aligns across 9 bases. Trimming removed 10 bases from V and 6 bases from J; junction bases left unmatched: 12. Germline CDR1 and CDR2: LGHDT and YNNKEL (reference sequence). This CDR3 has 15 residues. The CDR3 DNA follows: TGTGCCACCGGGAGACTTAGCGGGAGAGCCGGGGAGCTGTTTTTT. Translating it yields CATGRLSGRAGELFF.

Remarks on this clone: The sample holds other DNA sequences that translate to the same CDR3. The rearrangement links TRBV6-5 to TRBJ1-5; 9 bases line up with TRBD1. J was trimmed by 7 bases and V by 7 bases; bases with no gene match: 5. This CDR3 spans 13 amino acids. CDR1 and CDR2 (germline): MNHEY, SVGAGI. CDR3 region: CASKQGAGQPQHF. The CDR3 coding sequence is TGTGCCAGCAAACAGGGGGCCGGGCAGCCCCAGCATTTT.

The V and J genes are TRBV6-1 and TRBJ1-3, with 7 bases matching TRBD1. Germline CDR1 is MNHNS and CDR2 is SASEGT. This CDR3 is built from 16 residues. V dropped 3 bases and J dropped 0; count of bases not matched to a gene: 5. The CDR3 spells CASSDWTGSSGNTIYF. The CDR3, as DNA: TGTGCCAGCAGTGACTGGACAGGAAGCTCTGGAAACACCATATATTTT.

This clone was seen a few times. V usage is TRBV6-6 and J usage is TRBJ1-5; D is possibly TRBD1 (5 bases). Germline-derived CDR1 and CDR2 are MNHNY and SVGAGI (reference sequence). V shed 6 bases and J shed 0 bases, with 12 bases lying between them. This CDR3 has 15 amino acids. CDR3 loop: CASRLEGVSNQPQHF. CDR3 DNA sequence: TGTGCCAGCAGGTTAGAAGGGGTTAGCAATCAGCCCCAGCATTTT.

The chain combines TRBV6-5 with TRBJ1-2; 12 bases agree with TRBD1. CDR1 and CDR2 from the germline V gene are MNHEY and SVGAGI. J lost 8 bases, V lost 7 bases, and 8 bases had no gene match. CDR3 length: 14 residues. The CDR3 here is CASKFRDRGLGYTF. For the CDR3, the DNA is TGTGCCAGCAAATTCCGGGACAGGGGGCTCGGCTACACCTTC.